The 22 T cell receptor beta chains presented below share a single source sample, sequenced in a study of graft-versus-host responses after intestinal transplantation (dated by TCRdb to about 2021). What this sample's time point label stands for: cells obtained before transplantation from donor or recipient. Library generation was performed with the immunoSEQ multiplex PCR assay. TCRdb's version of the immuneACCESS table is confined to in-frame rearrangements and falls short of the full clone set. An unresolved V gene accounts for under half of the shortfall where checked; the remainder is of unknown origin. This sample is represented by about 50,000 clones; around 90% of them were singletons. The top ten clones comprise more than 2% of the sample. No antigens are known for them. This material consisted of unstimulated CD4+ T cells sorted from spleen or lymph node cells, taken before transplant. The origin of the receptors is a human donor who was the organ donor for an intestinal transplant.

V and J are TRBV7-3 and TRBJ2-2; D perhaps matches TRBD2 (6 bases). This CDR3 is 13 amino acids long. Germline V gene sequence: CDR1 SGHTA, CDR2 FQGTGA. Trimming cost V 5 bases and J 6 bases, with 10 bases left between them. CDR3 nucleotide sequence: TGTGCCAGCAGCGTCCGACTAGCCGGGGAGCTGTTTTTT. The encoded protein is CASSVRLAGELFF.

This rearrangement joins TRBV11-2 to TRBJ2-7; TRBD1 is a possible D gene (6 bases). The CDR3 contains 13 residues. Trimming left V 2 bases short and J 5 bases short, with 10 bases between. CDR1 and CDR2 (germline): SGHAT, FQNNGV. The CDR3 region is CASSLIPGDEQYF. The CDR3 bases are TGTGCCAGCAGCTTAATACCAGGGGACGAGCAGTACTTC.

This clone was seen just once. The V and J genes are TRBV7-2 and TRBJ2-7; 8 positions agree with TRBD1. The CDR3 length is 15 residues. Looked up from germline, CDR1 is SGHTA and CDR2 is FQGNSA. The trim removed 2 bases at V and 3 bases at J, leaving 6 bases unmatched. The CDR3 DNA follows: TGTGCCAGCAGCTTACTCGGACAGGGCGTCTACGAGCAGTACTTC. It yields the protein CASSLLGQGVYEQYF. Looking up the rest from reference TRBV7-2 and TRBJ2-7 gives the full variable domain: GAGVSQSPSNKVTEKGKDVELRCDPISGHTALYWYRQSLGQGLEFLIYFQGNSAPDKSGLPSDRFSAERTGGSVSTLTIQRTQQEDSAVYLCASSLLGQGVYEQYFGPGTRLTVT.

The rearrangement joins TRBV10-3 to TRBJ2-7; TRBD2 matches at 9 bases. CDR3 length equals 14 residues. CDR1 and CDR2 from the germline V gene are ENHRY and SYGVKD. The ends lost 6 bases at V and 6 bases at J; junction bases unmatched: 9. As DNA, the CDR3 is TGTGCCATCAGCGCGGGAGGGCCTTTCTCCGAGCAGTACTTC. Translated: CAISAGGPFSEQYF.

In nucleotides, the CDR3 is TGTGCCAGCAGTTGGCGGGTAAGCTGGGAGCAGTACTTC. This encodes CASSWRVSWEQYF. This chain connects TRBV27 to TRBJ2-7; a possible D gene is TRBD2 (5 bases). Germline CDR1 and CDR2: MNHEY and SMNVEV (reference sequence). The CDR3 is 13 residues long. The V end was cut by 4 bases, the J end by 7 bases, with 14 bases between.

The chain links TRBV7-9 to TRBJ1-4, with 9 bases aligning to TRBD1. The germline V gene has CDR1 SEHNR and CDR2 FQNEAQ (reference sequence). V lost 5 bases and J lost 5; bases outside the gene matches: 9. The CDR3 sequence is 16 residues long. CDR3 sequence: CASSPRAGQGNEKLFF. The DNA of the CDR3 is TGTGCCAGCAGCCCTAGGGCGGGACAGGGCAATGAAAAACTGTTTTTT.

V is TRBV5-1 and J is TRBJ2-3; 11 bases are shared with TRBD2. CDR3 length: 16 residues. The germline V gene has CDR1 SGHRS and CDR2 YFSETQ. The J segment lost 5 bases and the V segment lost 4 bases, leaving 9 bases of the junction unmatched. The DNA for the CDR3 is TGCGCCAGCAGCACCGCACTAGCGGGAGCCGGAGATACGCAGTATTTT. This encodes CASSTALAGAGDTQYF.

The V gene is TRBV28, the J gene TRBJ2-5, with D unclear. This CDR3 spans 12 amino acids. Germline V CDR1 and CDR2: MDHEN, SYDVKM. V gave up 5 bases and J gave up 5 bases, with 9 bases separating them. CDR3 bases: TGTGCCAGCAGTGTGAGTGGGGAGACCCAGTACTTC. It encodes CASSVSGETQYF. The whole variable domain, remainder taken from reference TRBV28 and TRBJ2-5, is DVKVTQSSRYLVKRTGEKVFLECVQDMDHENMFWYRQDPGLGLRLIYFSYDVKMKEKGDIPEGYSVSREKKERFSLILESASTNQTSMYLCASSVSGETQYFGPGTRLLVL.

The V gene is TRBV10-3, the J gene TRBJ1-1; maybe TRBD1 (5 bases). The CDR3 loop spans 14 amino acids. With 5 bases removed from V and 2 bases from J, the gap between germline ends came to 12 bases. CDR1 is ENHRY, CDR2 SYGVKD, per germline. The CDR3 DNA reads as TGTGCCATCAGTCCATCCCGGGACAACACTGAAGCTTTCTTT. It codes for CAISPSRDNTEAFF.

The rearrangement uses TRBV27 and TRBJ2-4, with D tentatively TRBD1 or TRBD2 (5 bases each). V dropped 4 bases and J dropped 8 bases, with 15 bases sitting between them. The V gene's germline CDR1 is MNHEY and CDR2 SMNVEV (reference sequence). The CDR3 runs 14 residues. CDR3 amino acids: CASSSSTGADIQYF. In DNA, the CDR3 is TGTGCCAGCAGTTCCAGCACAGGAGCGGACATTCAGTACTTC.

The chain couples TRBV9 to TRBJ2-3; 7 bases match TRBD2. Per germline, CDR1 SGDLS and CDR2 YYNGEE. This CDR3 comprises 16 residues. V shed 0 bases and J 5 bases; nucleotides not matched to a gene: 9. CDR3 coding DNA: TGTGCCAGCAGCGTAGCTCCGGGAGGAGAAGGAGATACGCAGTATTTT. Its protein product is CASSVAPGGEGDTQYF. Full variable domain (outside the CDR3, taken from reference TRBV9 and TRBJ2-3): DSGVTQTPKHLITATGQRVTLRCSPRSGDLSVYWYQQSLDQGLQFLIQYYNGEERAKGNILERFSAQQFPDLHSELNLSSLELGDSALYFCASSVAPGGEGDTQYFGPGTRLTVL.

The V and J genes are TRBV7-9 and TRBJ1-4, with D perhaps TRBD1 (6 bases). Germline values: CDR1 SEHNR, CDR2 FQNEAQ (reference sequence). This CDR3 region has 15 residues. V lost 5 bases to trimming and J lost 4 bases, with 14 bases between them. DNA of the CDR3: TGTGCCAGCAGCCTAGTCAGGGGTCTTAATGAAAAACTGTTTTTT. Translation gives CASSLVRGLNEKLFF.

The chain joins TRBV28 to TRBJ1-1; weak D call: TRBD1 (5 bases). Germline-derived CDR1 and CDR2 are MDHEN and SYDVKM. V lost 5 bases to trimming and J lost 11 bases, with 15 bases between them. The CDR3 has 12 residues. The CDR3 protein is CASSPTGGRAFF. CDR3 bases: TGTGCCAGCAGTCCAACAGGAGGGAGGGCTTTCTTT.

The rearrangement uses TRBV28 and TRBJ2-3, with 8 bases fitting TRBD2. From germline, CDR1 is MDHEN and CDR2 SYDVKM. The CDR3 is 15 residues long. Trimming at V came to 4 bases and at J to 1 base, leaving 4 bases not matched to a gene. The CDR3 DNA is TGTGCCAGCAGTTCAAGCGGGAGTGGCACAGATACGCAGTATTTT. It encodes CASSSSGSGTDTQYF.

This rearrangement joins TRBV7-9 to TRBJ1-2; D possibly corresponds to TRBD1 (6 bases). This CDR3 is built from 14 residues. The germline V and J ends were trimmed by 6 bases and 0 bases, with 11 bases remaining between them. Germline V gene data show CDR1 as SEHNR and CDR2 as FQNEAQ (reference sequence). CDR3 sequence (DNA): TGTGCCAGCAGTCCTTGGACAGCTAACTATGGCTACACCTTC. Protein sequence: CASSPWTANYGYTF.

This clone was found once. V usage is TRBV28 and J usage is TRBJ2-7; 10 bases align to TRBD2. V shed 5 bases and J 2 bases; nucleotides not matched to a gene: 3. CDR3 size: 14 residues. Germline-derived CDR1 and CDR2 are MDHEN and SYDVKM. The CDR3 DNA sequence: TGTGCCAGCAGTATAACTAGCGGGGCCTACGAGCAGTACTTC. Encoded protein: CASSITSGAYEQYF.

Of note for this clone: At one of its ends the junction is not consistent with the germline gene, which may arise from a read error. The chain is built from TRBV7-3 and TRBJ2-3; D gene ambiguous. The CDR3 is made up of 17 amino acids. CDR1 is SGHTA and CDR2 is FQGTGA in the germline V gene. The CDR3 reads CASSLMPNTVSTDTHYF. The CDR3 coding sequence is TGTGCCAGCAGCTTAATGCCGAATACCGTCAGCACAGATACGCATTATTTT.

This chain joins TRBV5-1 and TRBJ2-6, with D unresolved. Germline V gene data show CDR1 as SGHRS and CDR2 as YFSETQ. This CDR3 is 16 amino acids long. Trimming shortened V by 0 bases and J by 0 bases, and 7 bases separated the two germline ends. The CDR3 DNA follows: TGCGCCAGCAGCTTGGCAGCCCGCTCTGGGGCCAACGTCCTGACTTTC. Protein sequence: CASSLAARSGANVLTF.

The V and J genes are TRBV5-4 and TRBJ2-1, with a tentative D call TRBD2 (5 bases). Germline lookup yields CDR1 SGHNT and CDR2 YYREEE (reference sequence). The V end was cut by 2 bases, the J end by 6 bases, with 12 bases between. The CDR3 consists of 14 residues. In nucleotides, the CDR3 is TGTGCCAGCAGCTTCTCCGTCACTAGCAATGAGCAGTTCTTC. Translating it yields CASSFSVTSNEQFF. The whole variable domain, filled in from reference TRBV5-4 and TRBJ2-1, reads ETGVTQSPTHLIKTRGQQVTLRCSSQSGHNTVSWYQQALGQGPQFIFQYYREEENGRGNFPPRFSGLQFPNYSSELNVNALELDDSALYLCASSFSVTSNEQFFGPGTRLTVL.

This rearrangement joins TRBV19 to TRBJ1-5; D remains unclear. Looked up from germline, CDR1 is LNHDA and CDR2 is SQIVND (reference sequence). Between the trimmed V and J ends, which lost 3 bases and 0 bases, there was a span of 6 bases. The CDR3 is 14 residues long. The DNA for the CDR3 is TGTGCCAGTAGTATTGACATTAGCAATCAGCCCCAGCATTTT. This translates into CASSIDISNQPQHF.

The chain uses TRBV10-3 and TRBJ2-5; 11 positions agree with TRBD2. After removal of 5 bases from V and 1 base from J, the junction contained 6 bases not matched to a gene. The CDR3 spans 16 residues. Germline V gene data show CDR1 as ENHRY and CDR2 as SYGVKD. The CDR3 spells CAISPRLAGPQETQYF. The CDR3 region has the DNA TGTGCCATCAGTCCCCGACTAGCGGGACCCCAAGAGACCCAGTACTTC.

J is TRBJ1-5 and V is TRBV30; TRBD1 matches 9 bases. This CDR3 region has 14 residues. The V segment lost 0 bases and the J segment 9 bases; nucleotides outside the gene matches: 6. CDR1 and CDR2 (germline): GTSNPN, SVGIG (reference sequence). The CDR3 spells CAWSVRQGDTPQHF. DNA of the CDR3: TGTGCCTGGAGTGTACGACAGGGGGATACGCCCCAGCATTTT.